The 16 T cell receptor beta chains listed next were all sequenced from one sample in a study of spatial heterogeneity in lung cancer. TCRdb itself ran the 5' RACE reads through MiXCR, one entry per CDR3 protein. The sample contains 13,000 to 15,000 distinct CDR3 sequences, about 4.4% of which appear only once. These TCRs are of unknown antigen specificity. General observations from the study: Counts of expanded intratumoral alpha and beta TCRs tracked tumor mutation counts.

Described time point: sample taken at primary tumor resection. The starting material was lung tumor tissue, obtained at surgery. The receptors here all came from a female donor with early-stage non-small cell lung cancer.

This clonotype has at least ten counts. The V and J genes are TRBV20-1 and TRBJ1-1; 7 nucleotides agree with TRBD1. The CDR3 runs 12 residues. Trimming cost V 7 bases and J 10 bases; bases outside gene matches: 12. Germline loops: CDR1 DFQATT, CDR2 SNEGSKA (reference sequence). The CDR3 sequence is CSDLQTGVGAFF. The CDR3 coding sequence is TGCAGTGACCTTCAAACAGGGGTAGGAGCTTTCTTT.

There are many counts of this clonotype. V is TRBV24-1 and J is TRBJ2-2; D gene ambiguous. The CDR3 spans 16 residues. V lost 0 bases and J lost 5, with 12 bases in between. CDR1 and CDR2 (germline): KGHDR, SFDVKD. This CDR3 is CATSDLVKDGTGELFF. CDR3 nucleotides: TGTGCCACCAGTGATTTGGTTAAAGACGGGACCGGGGAGCTGTTTTTT.

This clonotype appeared many times. The chain couples TRBV21-1 to TRBJ1-2. TRBV21-1 is listed as a pseudogene. This CDR3 has 14 amino acids. In nucleotides, the CDR3 is TGTGCCAGCAGCAAAGGACGAGCTAACTATGGCTACACCTTC. Amino acid sequence: CASSKGRANYGYTF.

This clonotype was observed at least ten times. The J gene is TRBJ1-5, the V gene TRBV6-5; 7 bases align to TRBD1. CDR1 MNHEY and CDR2 SVGAGI come from the germline V gene. This CDR3 region has 19 residues. The trim removed 0 bases at V and 5 bases at J, leaving 16 bases unmatched. Here the CDR3 DNA reads TGTGCCAGCAGTTACTCGATCCCCCGTCTACGGACAGGTGATCAGCCCCAGCATTTT. This translates into CASSYSIPRLRTGDQPQHF.

This clonotype was picked up many times. The V call is TRBV29-1, the J call TRBJ1-1; 7 bases match TRBD1. The CDR3 covers 14 residues. Germline values: CDR1 SQVTM, CDR2 ANQGSEA. Trimming removed 3 bases from V and 4 bases from J; junction bases left unmatched: 8. The CDR3 nucleotides are TGCAGCGTTGACCGCACAGGGGCTGGCACTGAAGCTTTCTTT. The encoded protein is CSVDRTGAGTEAFF.

Judged by abundance, this clonotype is medium-sized (0.01 to 0.1%). The chain carries TRBV29-1 and TRBJ2-5; 9 bases are shared with TRBD1. Germline V CDR1 and CDR2: SQVTM, ANQGSEA. Trimming at V came to 6 bases and at J to 4 bases, leaving 6 bases not matched to a gene. The CDR3 contains 13 residues. CDR3: CSVGTGRRETQYF. The CDR3 nucleotides read TGCAGCGTCGGGACAGGGCGAAGAGAGACCCAGTACTTC.

CDR3 nucleotides: TGCGCCAGCAGCCAAAATCCGGCTAGAGGGAGCGTGCAGTACTTC. Translated: CASSQNPARGSVQYF. The rearrangement links TRBV4-3 to TRBJ2-7; possible D gene TRBD2, 5 bases. V was pared by 2 bases and J by 9 bases, with 20 bases between. Germline CDR1 reads LGHNA; CDR2 reads YSLEER. The CDR3 runs to 15 residues.

A few counts support this clonotype. This chain connects TRBV7-3 to TRBJ2-3; D unclear. V shed 7 bases and J shed 4 bases, with 12 bases lying between them. There are 13 residues in the CDR3. CDR1 is SGHTA and CDR2 is FQGTGA in the germline V gene. The CDR3 DNA sequence: TGTGCCAGCACCCTTCTGGGATCAGATACGCAGTATTTT. This translates into CASTLLGSDTQYF. Full variable domain (rest looked up from reference TRBV7-3 and TRBJ2-3): GAGVSQTPSNKVTEKGKYVELRCDPISGHTALYWYRQSLGQGPEFLIYFQGTGAADDSGLPNDRFFAVRPEGSVSTLKIQRTERGDSAVYLCASTLLGSDTQYFGPGTRLTVL.

This clonotype came up many times. The genes are TRBV7-9 and TRBJ1-6; no clear D. V was pared by 1 base and J by 10 bases, with 5 bases between. Germline-derived CDR1 and CDR2 are SEHNR and FQNEAQ (reference sequence). CDR3 length: 12 amino acids. This CDR3 reads CASSLGESPLHF. The DNA of the CDR3 is TGTGCCAGCAGCTTAGGGGAGTCACCCCTCCACTTT.

This clonotype was detected many times. V and J are TRBV6-6 and TRBJ1-3; D is perhaps TRBD1 (5 bases). Trimming took off 6 bases at V and 0 bases at J, with 9 bases between the two ends. This CDR3 has 14 residues. Germline loops: CDR1 MNHNY, CDR2 SVGAGI (reference sequence). CDR3 region: CASRTDTSGNTIYF. CDR3 in DNA: TGTGCCAGCAGAACGGACACCTCTGGAAACACCATATATTTT.

This clonotype came up many times. The rearrangement joins TRBV7-2 to TRBJ2-1; TRBD2 matches at 10 bases. From germline, CDR1 is SGHTA and CDR2 FQGNSA. Germline trimming cut 5 bases from V and 4 bases from J; bases unmatched to any gene: 23. There are 21 residues in the CDR3. CDR3 in DNA: TGTGCCAGCAGCCCGCGCACCCCGGTAGCGGGGGGCCGAAGTAATTACAATGAGCAGTTCTTC. Its protein is CASSPRTPVAGGRSNYNEQFF. Using reference TRBV7-2 and TRBJ2-1 for the parts outside the CDR3, the full variable domain is GAGVSQSPSNKVTEKGKDVELRCDPISGHTALYWYRQSLGQGLEFLIYFQGNSAPDKSGLPSDRFSAERTGGSVSTLTIQRTQQEDSAVYLCASSPRTPVAGGRSNYNEQFFGPGTRLTVL.

With regard to this clonotype: This could be a read error, since a much larger clone is one nucleotide away. The chain uses TRBV7-9 and TRBJ2-7; weak D call: TRBD1 (6 bases). V dropped 5 bases and J dropped 2 bases, with 19 bases sitting between them. CDR3 length: 16 amino acids. Germline CDR1 reads SEHNR; CDR2 reads FQNEAQ (reference sequence). The CDR3 is CASSQQIGGTAYEQYF. The CDR3 nucleotides read TGTGCCAGCAGCCAGCAGATAGGGGGAACTGCCTACGAGCAGTACTTC.

This clonotype came up many times. The V call is TRBV11-2, the J call TRBJ2-4; TRBD2 agrees at 12 bases. Germline V gene data show CDR1 as SGHAT and CDR2 as FQNNGV. This CDR3 region has 18 residues. With 4 bases clipped from V and 0 bases from J, the junction kept 7 bases outside the gene matches. CDR3 protein: CASSSLTSGGLAKNIQYF. The CDR3 bases are TGTGCCAGCAGCTCCTTGACTAGCGGGGGACTAGCCAAAAACATTCAGTACTTC.

This clonotype has a count of ten or more. The chain uses TRBV7-3 and TRBJ2-4; tentative D call: TRBD1 (6 bases). Germline V gene lookup returns CDR1 SGHTA and CDR2 FQGTGA. With 2 bases removed from V and 8 bases from J, the gap between germline ends came to 10 bases. The CDR3 has 13 amino acids. The CDR3 sequence is CASSLGQKDIQYF. The CDR3 nucleotides read TGTGCCAGCAGCTTAGGACAGAAGGACATTCAGTACTTC.

This clonotype was observed at least ten times. V gene TRBV11-2 combines with J gene TRBJ2-3; TRBD2 might be the D (5 bases). V was cut by 8 bases and J by 11 bases, with 17 bases left in between. CDR1 is SGHAT and CDR2 is FQNNGV in the germline V gene. This CDR3 contains 12 residues. DNA for the CDR3: TGTGCCAGCGTACAACTCGCCGGGGAGCAGTATTTT. Protein sequence: CASVQLAGEQYF.

The rearrangement joins TRBV6-2 or TRBV6-3 to TRBJ2-1; D is undetermined. This CDR3 is 12 amino acids long. The germline gives CDR1 MNHEY, CDR2 SVGEGT. Trimming stripped 5 bases from V and 7 bases from J, with 9 bases between. CDR3 DNA sequence: TGTGCCAGCAGTCGCTTTGAGAATGAGCAGTTCTTC. Protein sequence: CASSRFENEQFF.